This T cell receptor beta chain was documented in a study of shared clonotypes between healthy human individuals. The table came from immunoSEQ multiplex PCR; TCRdb's copy has only in-frame clones and leaves some out. The repertoire consists of about 2,500,000 clones, with more than 80% occurring once and the leading ten covering roughly 0.15%. CDR3 length: 13 residues. Germline V CDR1 and CDR2: MNHNY, SVGAGI (reference sequence). The ends were cut back, 4 bases at V and 2 bases at J, with 8 bases in the middle. The sequenced sample was naive CD4+ T cells sorted from blood. Subset here: CD45RA+ positively selected. The TCR sequence derives from a man younger than 35 in good health. The chain recombines TRBV6-6 with TRBJ1-1; D might be TRBD1 (5 bases). The CDR3 protein is CASSFGANTEAFF. The DNA for the CDR3 is TGTGCCAGCAGTTTTGGGGCCAACACTGAAGCTTTCTTT.